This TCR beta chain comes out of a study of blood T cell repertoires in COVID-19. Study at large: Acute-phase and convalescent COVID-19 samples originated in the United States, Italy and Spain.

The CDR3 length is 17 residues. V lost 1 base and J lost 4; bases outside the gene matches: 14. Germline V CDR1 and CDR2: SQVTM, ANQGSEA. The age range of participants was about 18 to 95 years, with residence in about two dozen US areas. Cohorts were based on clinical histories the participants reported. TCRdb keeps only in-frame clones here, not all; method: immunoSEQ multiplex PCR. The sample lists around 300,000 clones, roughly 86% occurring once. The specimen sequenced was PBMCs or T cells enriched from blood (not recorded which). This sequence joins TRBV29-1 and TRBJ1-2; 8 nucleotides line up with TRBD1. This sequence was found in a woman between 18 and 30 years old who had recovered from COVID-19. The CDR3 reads CSVEGNLDRGYRYGYTF. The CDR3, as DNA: TGCAGCGTTGAAGGCAACCTTGACAGGGGCTATCGCTATGGCTACACCTTC.